Sequencing of this T cell receptor beta chain was carried out in a study of blood T cell repertoires in COVID-19. Method: immunoSEQ multiplex PCR; TCRdb's copy keeps in-frame clones and lacks some. Of 150,000 to 200,000 clones listed, around 90% are singletons. The material sequenced was peripheral blood. The sequence derives from a man aged 35-49 years with active or convalescent COVID-19.

The CDR3 DNA reads as TGTGCCAGCAGTTTGGGGAGTTACGAGCAGTACTTC. This encodes CASSLGSYEQYF. The rearrangement uses TRBV28 and TRBJ2-7; D is possibly TRBD2 (5 bases). The V gene lost 3 bases and the J gene lost 4 bases, with 7 bases spanning the gap. This CDR3 is 12 amino acids long. Looked up from germline, CDR1 is MDHEN and CDR2 is SYDVKM.